The clone carrying this TCR beta chain was seen a handful of times. Its antigen remains unknown. The data derive from a study of STAT5B mutations in CD4+ large granular lymphocyte leukemia. Study outcomes and limitations: No patients shared main leukemic clonotypes, though about 25% appeared at low frequency elsewhere.

Libraries were prepared by immunoSEQ multiplex PCR; TCRdb keeps only in-frame clonotypes and omits some of them. The data show 30,000 to 40,000 clones, roughly 85% seen once. The CDR3 loop spans 14 amino acids. V lost 1 base to trimming and J lost 0 bases, with 8 bases between them. Germline loops: CDR1 SGHTS, CDR2 YDEGEE. Sequenced: CD4+ T cells from blood buffy coats. The V call is TRBV5-8, the J call TRBJ2-7; possibly TRBD1 for D (5 bases). The sequence derives from a human donor in good health. CDR3 DNA sequence: TGTGCCAGCAGCTTGTATCAGGGCTCCTACGAGCAGTACTTC. As protein: CASSLYQGSYEQYF.